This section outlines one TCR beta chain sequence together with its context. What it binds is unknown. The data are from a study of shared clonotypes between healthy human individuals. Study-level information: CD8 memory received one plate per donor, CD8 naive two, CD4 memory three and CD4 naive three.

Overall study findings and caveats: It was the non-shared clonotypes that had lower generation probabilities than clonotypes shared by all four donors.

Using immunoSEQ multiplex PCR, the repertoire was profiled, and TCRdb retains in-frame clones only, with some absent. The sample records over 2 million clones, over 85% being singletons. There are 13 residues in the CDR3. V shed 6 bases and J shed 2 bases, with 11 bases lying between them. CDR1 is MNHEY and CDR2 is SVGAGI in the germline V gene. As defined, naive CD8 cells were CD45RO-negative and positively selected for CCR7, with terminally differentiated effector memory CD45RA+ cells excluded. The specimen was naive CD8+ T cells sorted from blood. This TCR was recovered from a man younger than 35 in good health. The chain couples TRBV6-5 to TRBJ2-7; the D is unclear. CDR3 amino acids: CASRPAATYEQYF. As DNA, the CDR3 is TGTGCCAGCAGACCCGCGGCTACCTACGAGCAGTACTTC.